The TCR beta chain under discussion was sequenced for a study of T cell repertoires in cytomegalovirus infection. Notes on the study in general: Clonotype analysis showed dominance of the ex vivo response by HLA-C-restricted CMV-specific TCR beta clonotypes.

This clonotype has a handful of counts. Antigen: not known. TCRdb independently ran MiXCR on the reads; one entry per CDR3 protein. Of around 570,000 distinct CDR3 sequences in the sample, over 35% were seen once. This TCR was recovered from a human donor in good health (CMV status not recorded). Some clones in this sample may be carry-over from other donors' samples. This material consisted of cultured PBMCs, taken from culture after CMV antigen stimulation.

The CDR3: CASSWSGYQPQHF. The CDR3, as DNA: TGTGCCAGCAGTTGGTCAGGTTATCAGCCCCAGCATTTT. This chain links TRBV12-3 or TRBV12-4 with TRBJ1-5; D is uncertain. CDR3 length: 13 amino acids. Trimming shortened V by 4 bases and J by 5 bases, and 9 bases separated the two germline ends.